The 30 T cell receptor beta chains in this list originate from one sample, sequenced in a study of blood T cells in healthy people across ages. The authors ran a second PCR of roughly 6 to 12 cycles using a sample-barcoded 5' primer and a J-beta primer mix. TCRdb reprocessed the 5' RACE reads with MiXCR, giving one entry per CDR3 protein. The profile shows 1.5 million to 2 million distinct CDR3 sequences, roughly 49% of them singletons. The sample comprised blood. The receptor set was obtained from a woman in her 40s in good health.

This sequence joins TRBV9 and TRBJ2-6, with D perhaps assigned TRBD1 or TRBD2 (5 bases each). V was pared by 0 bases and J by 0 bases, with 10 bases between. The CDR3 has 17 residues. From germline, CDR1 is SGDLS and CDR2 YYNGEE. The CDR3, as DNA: TGTGCCAGCAGCGTAGGGGGGTCGAGCTCTGGGGCCAACGTCCTGACTTTC. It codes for CASSVGGSSSGANVLTF.

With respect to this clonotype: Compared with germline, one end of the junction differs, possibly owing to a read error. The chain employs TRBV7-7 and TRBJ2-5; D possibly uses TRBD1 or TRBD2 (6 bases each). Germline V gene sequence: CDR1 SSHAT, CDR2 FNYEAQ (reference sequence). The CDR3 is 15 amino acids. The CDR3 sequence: CASSMLTGGGETQYF. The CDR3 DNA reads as TGTGCTAGCAGCATGTTGACAGGAGGGGGAGAGACCCAGTACTTC.

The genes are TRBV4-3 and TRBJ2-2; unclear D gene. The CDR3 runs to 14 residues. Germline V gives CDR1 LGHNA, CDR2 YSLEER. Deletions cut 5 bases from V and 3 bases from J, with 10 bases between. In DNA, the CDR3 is TGCGCCAGCAGCGTGGAACCCCACACCGGGGAGCTGTTTTTT. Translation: CASSVEPHTGELFF.

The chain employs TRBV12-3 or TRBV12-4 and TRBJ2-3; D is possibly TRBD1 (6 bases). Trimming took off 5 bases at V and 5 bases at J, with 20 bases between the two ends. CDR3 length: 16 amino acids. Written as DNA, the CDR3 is TGTGCCAGCAGTGGGGGTACAGGGAAATCGAGAGATACGCAGTATTTT. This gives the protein CASSGGTGKSRDTQYF.

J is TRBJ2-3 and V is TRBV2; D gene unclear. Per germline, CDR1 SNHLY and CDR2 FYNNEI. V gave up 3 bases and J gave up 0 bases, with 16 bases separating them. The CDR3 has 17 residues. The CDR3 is CASSDPSGETSTDTQYF. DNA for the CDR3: TGTGCCAGCAGTGACCCGAGTGGGGAAACAAGCACAGATACGCAGTATTTT. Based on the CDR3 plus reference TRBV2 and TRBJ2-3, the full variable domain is EPEVTQTPSHQVTQMGQEVILRCVPISNHLYFYWYRQILGQKVEFLVSFYNNEISEKSEIFDDQFSVERPDGSNFTLKIRSTKLEDSAMYFCASSDPSGETSTDTQYFGPGTRLTVL.

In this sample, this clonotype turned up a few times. The CDR3 sequence: CASSLRTSGTYNEQFF. As DNA, the CDR3 is TGCGCCAGCAGCCTCCGGACTAGCGGGACCTACAATGAGCAGTTCTTC. The chain recombines TRBV5-1 with TRBJ2-1; 12 bases match TRBD2. The germline CDR1 and CDR2 sequences are SGHRS and YFSETQ. Losses at the gene ends were 4 bases for V and 2 bases for J; bases not matched to a gene: 4. This CDR3 region has 16 residues.

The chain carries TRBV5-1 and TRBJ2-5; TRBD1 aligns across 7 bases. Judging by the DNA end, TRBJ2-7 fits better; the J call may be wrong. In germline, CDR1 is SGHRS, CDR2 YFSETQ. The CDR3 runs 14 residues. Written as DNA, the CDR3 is TGCGCCAGCAGCAGCGAAACAGGGGAGAGCGAGCAGTACTTC. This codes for CASSSETGESEQYF.

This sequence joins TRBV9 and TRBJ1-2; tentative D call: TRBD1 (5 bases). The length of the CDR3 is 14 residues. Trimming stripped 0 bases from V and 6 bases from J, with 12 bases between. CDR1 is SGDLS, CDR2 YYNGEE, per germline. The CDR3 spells CASSVAGKVDGYTF. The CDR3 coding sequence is TGTGCCAGCAGCGTAGCAGGGAAGGTGGATGGCTACACCTTC.

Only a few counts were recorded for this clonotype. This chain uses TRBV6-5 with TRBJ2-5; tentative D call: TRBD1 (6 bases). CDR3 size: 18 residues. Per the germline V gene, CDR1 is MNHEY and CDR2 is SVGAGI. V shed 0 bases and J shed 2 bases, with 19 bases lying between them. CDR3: CASSYSRVGRGRQETQYF. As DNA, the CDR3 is TGTGCCAGCAGTTACTCGAGGGTCGGCAGGGGCAGGCAAGAGACCCAGTACTTC.

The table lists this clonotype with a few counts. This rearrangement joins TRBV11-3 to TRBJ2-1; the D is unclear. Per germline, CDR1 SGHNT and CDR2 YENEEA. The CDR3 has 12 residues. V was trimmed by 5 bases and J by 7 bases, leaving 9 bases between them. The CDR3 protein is CASSTRRNEQFF. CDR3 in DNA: TGTGCCAGCAGCACCCGACGGAATGAGCAGTTCTTC.

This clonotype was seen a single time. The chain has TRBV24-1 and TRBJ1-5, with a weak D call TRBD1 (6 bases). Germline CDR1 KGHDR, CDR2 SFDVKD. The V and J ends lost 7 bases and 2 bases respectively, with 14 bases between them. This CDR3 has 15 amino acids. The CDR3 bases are TGTGCCACCAGGGGTGGGGGGGGCGGCAATCAGCCCCAGCATTTT. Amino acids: CATRGGGGGNQPQHF.

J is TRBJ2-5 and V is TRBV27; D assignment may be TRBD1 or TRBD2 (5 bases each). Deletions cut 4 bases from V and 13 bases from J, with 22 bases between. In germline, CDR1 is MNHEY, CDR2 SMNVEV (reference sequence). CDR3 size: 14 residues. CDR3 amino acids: CASSSTGTQRRLYF. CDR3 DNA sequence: TGTGCCAGCAGTTCCACCGGGACCCAACGGCGGTTGTACTTC.

CDR3 amino acids: CATSRELQGFYEQYF. CDR3 in DNA: TGTGCCACCAGCAGAGAGCTACAGGGATTCTACGAGCAGTACTTC. The V and J genes are TRBV15 and TRBJ2-7; a possible D gene is TRBD1 (6 bases). Per germline, CDR1 LNHNV and CDR2 YYDKDF (reference sequence). Deletions cut 0 bases from V and 3 bases from J, with 12 bases between. The CDR3 covers 15 residues. Full variable domain (missing parts from reference TRBV15 and TRBJ2-7): DAMVIQNPRYQVTQFGKPVTLSCSQTLNHNVMYWYQQKSSQAPKLLFHYYDKDFNNEADTPDNFQSRRPNTSFCFLDIRSPGLGDTAMYLCATSRELQGFYEQYFGPGTRLTVT.

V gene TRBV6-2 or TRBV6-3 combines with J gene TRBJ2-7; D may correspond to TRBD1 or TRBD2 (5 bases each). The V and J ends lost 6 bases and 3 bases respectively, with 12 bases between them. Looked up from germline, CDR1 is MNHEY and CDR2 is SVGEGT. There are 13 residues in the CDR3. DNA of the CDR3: TGTGCCAGCAGGAGGGGCACCTTCTACGAGCAGTACTTC. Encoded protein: CASRRGTFYEQYF.

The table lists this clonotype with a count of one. CDR3 nucleotides: TGTGCCAGTAGTATAGACGGGCGCCCTACCCCGGATGAGCAGTTCTTC. Encoded protein: CASSIDGRPTPDEQFF. The V gene is TRBV19, the J gene TRBJ2-1; the D is unclear. V lost 0 bases and J 8 bases, leaving 17 bases between the germline ends. CDR1 and CDR2 from the germline V gene are LNHDA and SQIVND (reference sequence). The CDR3 spans 16 residues.

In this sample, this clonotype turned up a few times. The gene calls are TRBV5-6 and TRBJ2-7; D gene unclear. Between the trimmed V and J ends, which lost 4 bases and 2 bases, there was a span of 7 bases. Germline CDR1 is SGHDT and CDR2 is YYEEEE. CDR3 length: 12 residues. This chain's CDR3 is CASSTPTYEQYF. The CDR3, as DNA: TGTGCCAGCAGCACACCCACCTACGAGCAGTACTTC.

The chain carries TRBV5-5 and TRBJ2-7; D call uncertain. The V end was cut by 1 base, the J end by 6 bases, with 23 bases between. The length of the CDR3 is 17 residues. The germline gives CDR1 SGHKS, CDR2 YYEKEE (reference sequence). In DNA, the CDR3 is TGTGCCAGCAGCTTGAGGTCGGCCCTCGAAGCACCGCCCGAGCAGTACTTC. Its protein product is CASSLRSALEAPPEQYF.

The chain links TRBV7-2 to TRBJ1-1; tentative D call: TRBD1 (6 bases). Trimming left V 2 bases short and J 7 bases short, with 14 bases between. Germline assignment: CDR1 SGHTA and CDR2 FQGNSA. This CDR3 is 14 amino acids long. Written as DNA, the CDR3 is TGTGCCAGCAGCTTACCATTGGAGGGGGGTGAAGCTTTCTTT. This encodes CASSLPLEGGEAFF.

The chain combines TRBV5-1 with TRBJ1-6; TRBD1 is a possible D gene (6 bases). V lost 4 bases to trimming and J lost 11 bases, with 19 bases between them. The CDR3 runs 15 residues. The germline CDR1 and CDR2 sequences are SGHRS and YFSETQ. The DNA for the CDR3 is TGCGCCAGCAGCCTACAGGGAGACGAGAATGCACCCCTCCACTTT. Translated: CASSLQGDENAPLHF. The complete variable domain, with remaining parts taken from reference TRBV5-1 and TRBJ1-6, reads KAGVTQTPRYLIKTRGQQVTLSCSPISGHRSVSWYQQTPGQGLQFLFEYFSETQRNKGNFPGRFSGRQFSNSRSEMNVSTLELGDSALYLCASSLQGDENAPLHFGNGTRLTVT.

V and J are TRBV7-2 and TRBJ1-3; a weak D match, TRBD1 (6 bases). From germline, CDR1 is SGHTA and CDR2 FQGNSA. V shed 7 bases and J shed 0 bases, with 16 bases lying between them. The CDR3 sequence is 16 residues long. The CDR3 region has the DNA TGTGCCAGCACCCAGGGGCCAGGACTCTCTGGAAACACCATATATTTT. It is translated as CASTQGPGLSGNTIYF.

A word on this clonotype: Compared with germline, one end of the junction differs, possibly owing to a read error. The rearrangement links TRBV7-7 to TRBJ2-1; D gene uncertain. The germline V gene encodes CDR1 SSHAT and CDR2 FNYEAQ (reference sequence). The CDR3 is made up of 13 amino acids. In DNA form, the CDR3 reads TGTGCTAGCAGCCAAGAGGTGCGGAATGAGCAGTTCTTC. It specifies CASSQEVRNEQFF.

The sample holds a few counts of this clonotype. The CDR3 loop is CASSPRGDSETDTQYF. The CDR3 DNA follows: TGTGCCAGCAGTCCCCGTGGGGACTCGGAGACAGATACGCAGTATTTT. The genes are TRBV2 and TRBJ2-3; D might be TRBD2 (6 bases). CDR3 length: 16 amino acids. Trimming cost V 5 bases and J 3 bases, with 18 bases left between them. Germline V CDR1 and CDR2: SNHLY, FYNNEI.

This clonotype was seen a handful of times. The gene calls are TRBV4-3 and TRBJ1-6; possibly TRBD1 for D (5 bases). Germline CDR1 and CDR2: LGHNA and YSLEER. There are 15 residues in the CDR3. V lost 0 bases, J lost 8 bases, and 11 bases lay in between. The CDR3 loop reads CASSQEGASDSPLHF. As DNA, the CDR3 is TGCGCCAGCAGCCAAGAAGGGGCCAGTGATTCACCCCTCCACTTT.

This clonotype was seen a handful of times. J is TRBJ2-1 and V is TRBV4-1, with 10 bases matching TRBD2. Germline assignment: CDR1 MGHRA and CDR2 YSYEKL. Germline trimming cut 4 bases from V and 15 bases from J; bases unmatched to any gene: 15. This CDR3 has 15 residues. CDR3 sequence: CASSREGQRGGDSFF. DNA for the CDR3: TGCGCCAGCAGCCGGGAGGGTCAGCGGGGGGGCGATTCGTTCTTC.

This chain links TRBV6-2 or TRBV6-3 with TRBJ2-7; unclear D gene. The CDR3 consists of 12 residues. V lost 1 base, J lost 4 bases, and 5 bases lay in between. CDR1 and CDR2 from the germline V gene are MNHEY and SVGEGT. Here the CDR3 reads CASSYFTYEQYF. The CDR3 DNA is TGTGCCAGCAGTTACTTCACTTACGAGCAGTACTTC.

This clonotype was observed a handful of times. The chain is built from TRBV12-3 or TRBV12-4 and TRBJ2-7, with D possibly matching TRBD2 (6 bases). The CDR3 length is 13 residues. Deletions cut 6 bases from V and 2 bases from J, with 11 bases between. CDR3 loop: CASRARETYEQYF. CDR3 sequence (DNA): TGTGCCAGCAGGGCCCGGGAGACCTACGAGCAGTACTTC.

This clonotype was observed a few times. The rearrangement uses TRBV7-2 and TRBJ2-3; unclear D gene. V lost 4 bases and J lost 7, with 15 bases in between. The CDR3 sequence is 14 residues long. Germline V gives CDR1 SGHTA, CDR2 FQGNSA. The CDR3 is CASSYLGLTNTQYF. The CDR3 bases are TGTGCCAGCAGCTACTTAGGGTTAACGAATACGCAGTATTTT.

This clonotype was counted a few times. CDR3 nucleotides: TGTGCCAGCAGCTTAGCCCGGAACCGAGGAAACATTCAGTACTTC. Amino acid sequence: CASSLARNRGNIQYF. This chain joins TRBV7-2 and TRBJ2-4; D uncertain. Germline-derived CDR1 and CDR2 are SGHTA and FQGNSA. The CDR3 contains 15 residues. Trimming left V 0 bases short and J 6 bases short, with 12 bases between.

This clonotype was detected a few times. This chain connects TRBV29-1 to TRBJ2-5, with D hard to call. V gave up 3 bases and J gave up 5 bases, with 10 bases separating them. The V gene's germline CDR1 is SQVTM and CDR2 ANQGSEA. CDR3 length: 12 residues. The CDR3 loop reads CSVEYLQETQYF. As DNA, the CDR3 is TGCAGCGTTGAGTACCTCCAGGAGACCCAGTACTTC.

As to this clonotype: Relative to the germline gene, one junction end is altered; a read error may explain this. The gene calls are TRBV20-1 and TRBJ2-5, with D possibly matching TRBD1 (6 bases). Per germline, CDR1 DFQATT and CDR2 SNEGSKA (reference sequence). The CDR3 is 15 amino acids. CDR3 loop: CSARDRAGASYEQNF. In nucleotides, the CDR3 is TGCAGTGCTAGAGATCGCGCAGGGGCTTCCTACGAGCAGAACTTC.